This T cell receptor (beta chain) is drawn from a study of T cell changes during pregnancy in multiple sclerosis. Clones were sequenced by immunoSEQ multiplex PCR, and TCRdb holds only the in-frame ones, with some missing. The top ten clones hold almost 1.5% of a sample with about 67,000 clones, approximately 90% of them seen once. This CDR3 region has 17 residues. Per germline, CDR1 LGHNA and CDR2 YNFKEQ. V lost 5 bases and J lost 0, with 14 bases in between. The chain links TRBV4-2 to TRBJ2-6; tentative D call: TRBD1 (5 bases). The TCR comes from a female donor with multiple sclerosis, enrolled in a pregnancy study. The sequences come from peripheral blood, collected after pregnancy. The CDR3 reads CASSTRFDSSGANVLTF. The DNA of the CDR3 is TGTGCCAGCAGCACCCGATTCGACAGCTCTGGGGCCAACGTCCTGACTTTC.